Listed below are T cell receptor beta chains from one sample, sequenced in a study of cytomegalovirus exposure and HLA in healthy donors. The data were produced by immunoSEQ multiplex PCR, yet TCRdb's version contains in-frame clones alone and is incomplete. The data show 6,500 to 8,000 clones, with more than 45% seen just once and about 5.6% held by the top ten. The sample was PBMCs. The receptors were gathered from a man younger than 45 in good health and CMV-seropositive. Each CDR3 is given with its conserved first and last residue. The order of the fields is CDR3 protein, CDR3 DNA, clone size, J gene, V gene, D gene. D genes are given only for firm matches. Clone size is not always given. Where it is, it says once, few, many or a class for expanded clones.

CASSLAQDYEQYF,TGTGCCAGCAGTTTGGCCCAGGACTACGAGCAGTACTTC,few,TRBJ2-7,TRBV27,NA
CASSLATGSNQPQHF,TGCGCCAGCAGCTTGGCGACAGGGAGCAATCAGCCCCAGCATTTT,few,TRBJ1-5,TRBV5-1,TRBD1
CVSRGSGNTGELFF,TGTGTCAGCCGGGGTAGCGGTAACACCGGGGAGCTGTTTTTT,NA,TRBJ2-2,TRBV11-2,NA
CASSLGTGGRTEAFF,TGTGCCAGCAGCTTAGGGACAGGGGGCCGCACTGAAGCTTTCTTT,NA,TRBJ1-1,TRBV11-2,TRBD1
CASTPQGRSYGYTF,TGTGCCAGCACCCCACAGGGCAGGTCCTATGGCTACACCTTC,medium-sized,TRBJ1-2,TRBV6-5,NA
CRLGGYTEAFF,TGCAGGCTAGGGGGCTACACTGAAGCTTTCTTT,NA,TRBJ1-1,TRBV20-1,TRBD1
CASTQGNEAFF,TGTGCCAGCACACAGGGTAATGAAGCTTTCTTT,few,TRBJ1-1,TRBV6-5,NA
CSVRSVDPEAFF,TGCAGCGTTAGGAGCGTAGACCCTGAAGCTTTCTTT,few,TRBJ1-1,TRBV29-1,NA
CASSGQGIVIEPQHF,TGTGCCAGCAGTGGACAGGGAATAGTTATAGAGCCCCAGCATTTT,NA,TRBJ1-5,TRBV6-1,TRBD1
CASSWDRNTEAFF,TGTGCCAGCAGTTGGGACAGGAACACTGAAGCTTTCTTT,few,TRBJ1-1,TRBV27,TRBD1
CASSSSVGGRQYF,TGTGCTAGCAGCTCCTCGGTCGGGGGGAGGCAGTATTTT,NA,TRBJ2-3,TRBV7-7,TRBD2
CASSQETGEGNQPQHF,TGTGCCAGCAGCCAAGAGACAGGGGAGGGAAATCAGCCCCAGCATTTT,NA,TRBJ1-5,TRBV4-2,TRBD1
CASSPLGGGSDTQYF,TGTGCCAGCAGCCCCTTGGGAGGCGGTAGTGATACGCAGTATTTT,NA,TRBJ2-3,TRBV14,NA
CASSFFGGTEAFF,TGTGCCAGCAGTTTCTTTGGGGGGACTGAAGCTTTCTTT,NA,TRBJ1-1,TRBV27,NA
CASSERGGDTEAFF,TGTGCCAGCAGTGAAAGAGGCGGGGACACTGAAGCTTTCTTT,few,TRBJ1-1,TRBV6-1,NA
CASSLGTSGGAEQYF,TGTGCCAGCAGCTTAGGGACTAGCGGGGGGGCCGAGCAGTACTTC,NA,TRBJ2-7,TRBV11-2,TRBD2
CASSSRGGKLFF,TGTGCCAGCAGCTCTAGAGGCGGAAAACTGTTTTTT,NA,TRBJ1-4,TRBV11-2,NA
CASGLVRWASGGHSYEQYF,TGTGCTAGTGGTTTGGTAAGGTGGGCTAGCGGGGGCCATTCCTACGAGCAGTACTTC,few,TRBJ2-7,TRBV12-5,TRBD2
CASYSQWSDTQYF,TGTGCCAGCTACTCACAGTGGTCAGATACGCAGTATTTT,NA,TRBJ2-3,TRBV6-5,NA
CASSLDGRDRDEQYF,TGTGCCAGCAGTTTGGATGGCCGGGACAGAGACGAGCAGTACTTC,few,TRBJ2-7,TRBV11-2,TRBD1
CASRLSYGYTF,TGTGCCAGCAGGCTCAGTTATGGCTACACCTTC,once,TRBJ1-2,TRBV13,NA
CASSLDRAESGSPLHF,TGTGCCAGCAGTCTGGACAGGGCTGAATCGGGTTCACCCCTCCACTTT,NA,TRBJ1-6,TRBV2,TRBD1
CASSQDAGRGTEAFF,TGCGCCAGCAGCCAAGATGCAGGTCGGGGCACTGAAGCTTTCTTT,NA,TRBJ1-1,TRBV4-3,NA
CASAGADYNEQFF,TGTGCCAGCGCAGGGGCGGATTACAATGAGCAGTTCTTC,NA,TRBJ2-1,TRBV25-1,NA
CASSPLHVLTF,TGTGCCAGCAGCCCCCTCCACGTCCTGACTTTC,NA,TRBJ2-6,TRBV21-1,NA
CASSSYAGTQYF,TGTGCTAGCAGCTCATACGCCGGGACCCAGTACTTC,NA,TRBJ2-5,TRBV7-7,NA
CASSAGQGSSSYEQYF,TGTGCCAGCAGCGCCGGACAGGGCTCAAGCTCCTACGAGCAGTACTTC,NA,TRBJ2-7,TRBV9,TRBD1
CASSLSFYEQFF,TGTGCCAGCAGCTTATCTTTCTATGAGCAGTTCTTC,NA,TRBJ2-1,TRBV7-2,NA
CASSNGQFCTEAFF,TGTGCTAGCAGCAACGGACAGTTCTGCACTGAAGCTTTCTTT,few,TRBJ1-1,TRBV7-7,NA
CASSFSGGATDTQYF,TGTGCCAGCAGCTTTAGCGGGGGGGCCACAGATACGCAGTATTTT,NA,TRBJ2-3,TRBV6-7,TRBD2
CASSFGQGGNQPQHF,TGTGCCAGCAGCTTTGGACAGGGAGGCAATCAGCCCCAGCATTTT,NA,TRBJ1-5,TRBV7-9,TRBD1
CASSLAEDTQYF,TGTGCCAGCAGCTTAGCCGAGGATACGCAGTATTTT,NA,TRBJ2-3,TRBV7-8,NA
CSVERDRKETQYF,TGCAGCGTTGAAAGGGACAGGAAAGAGACCCAGTACTTC,NA,TRBJ2-5,TRBV29-1,TRBD1
CASSPRPGNTEAFF,TGTGCCAGCAGCCCGAGGCCGGGGAACACTGAAGCTTTCTTT,NA,TRBJ1-1,TRBV9,NA
CAISEGQGNYGYTF,TGTGCCATCAGTGAAGGACAGGGGAACTATGGCTACACCTTC,few,TRBJ1-2,TRBV10-3,TRBD1
CASSTLVSEAFF,TGTGCCAGCAGCACTCTGGTTAGTGAAGCTTTCTTT,NA,TRBJ1-1,TRBV14,NA
CASRFGVLDTEAFF,TGTGCCAGCAGGTTCGGAGTTTTAGACACTGAAGCTTTCTTT,NA,TRBJ1-1,TRBV25-1,NA
CASQRSYGYTF,TGTGCCAGCCAGCGATCCTATGGCTACACCTTC,NA,TRBJ1-2,TRBV28,NA
CASSDAGTDTQYF,TGTGCCAGCAGTGACGCGGGAACAGATACGCAGTATTTT,few,TRBJ2-3,TRBV6-4,NA
CASSPQTDTEAFF,TGTGCCAGCTCACCGCAGACAGACACTGAAGCTTTCTTT,once,TRBJ1-1,TRBV18,NA
CASSKGQPAYGYTF,TGTGCCAGCAGTAAAGGACAGCCCGCCTATGGCTACACCTTC,NA,TRBJ1-2,TRBV27,NA
CAWSVPGHRGILSYEQYF,TGTGCCTGGAGTGTCCCAGGCCACAGGGGCATACTCTCCTACGAGCAGTACTTC,NA,TRBJ2-7,TRBV30,TRBD1
CASSQDRGQYEKLFF,TGCGCCAGCAGCCAGGACAGGGGGCAGTATGAAAAACTGTTTTTT,few,TRBJ1-4,TRBV4-3,TRBD1
CASSQAVDRPYGYTF,TGCGCCAGCAGCCAAGCTGTAGACAGGCCCTATGGCTACACCTTC,NA,TRBJ1-2,TRBV4-3,NA
CASSQRTGGGREAFF,TGTGCCAGCAGCCAACGGACAGGAGGAGGACGTGAAGCTTTCTTT,NA,TRBJ1-1,TRBV16,TRBD1
CSVETGVYGYTF,TGCAGCGTTGAAACAGGGGTCTATGGCTACACCTTC,NA,TRBJ1-2,TRBV29-1,TRBD1
CASSFQGARDEQFF,TGTGCCAGCAGTTTTCAGGGGGCTAGGGATGAGCAGTTCTTC,NA,TRBJ2-1,TRBV6-6,TRBD1
CASSFYGDYTF,TGTGCCAGCAGCTTCTACGGGGACTACACCTTC,NA,TRBJ1-2,TRBV5-6,NA
CASSEMALGAYGYTF,TGCGCCAGCAGTGAGATGGCCTTGGGGGCATATGGCTACACCTTC,once,TRBJ1-2,TRBV10-2,NA
CASSQLDRGSYEQYF,TGCGCCAGCAGCCAATTGGACAGGGGCTCCTACGAGCAGTACTTC,NA,TRBJ2-7,TRBV4-1,TRBD1
CASRLAGAGELFF,TGTGCAAGTCGCTTAGCAGGGGCCGGGGAGCTGTTTTTT,NA,TRBJ2-2,TRBV12-2,NA
CASSVSSGGVGEQYF,TGTGCCAGCAGCGTATCTAGCGGGGGGGTAGGCGAGCAGTACTTC,few,TRBJ2-7,TRBV9,TRBD2
CASSLRTDSNTEAFF,TGTGCCAGCAGCCTTCGGACAGACTCTAACACTGAAGCTTTCTTT,NA,TRBJ1-1,TRBV2,NA
CSASLASYEQYF,TGCAGCGCTTCCCTGGCATCCTACGAGCAGTACTTC,few,TRBJ2-7,TRBV29-1,NA
CASSERPEGSGRRHEQYF,TGTGCCAGCAGTGAACGCCCCGAGGGTAGCGGGAGGAGGCACGAGCAGTACTTC,few,TRBJ2-7,TRBV25-1,TRBD2
CANSGTGGEKLFF,TGTGCCAACTCCGGGACAGGGGGGGAAAAACTGTTTTTT,NA,TRBJ1-4,TRBV6-1,TRBD1
CASSLAPGQGNTEAFF,TGTGCCAGCAGCTTAGCACCGGGACAGGGAAACACTGAAGCTTTCTTT,NA,TRBJ1-1,TRBV7-2,TRBD1
CASSQLAGQPYEQYF,TGCGCCAGCAGCCAACTGGCCGGACAGCCGTACGAGCAGTACTTC,NA,TRBJ2-7,TRBV4-1,NA
CASRTGNTEAFF,TGTGCCAGCAGGACTGGAAACACTGAAGCTTTCTTT,NA,TRBJ1-1,TRBV25-1,NA